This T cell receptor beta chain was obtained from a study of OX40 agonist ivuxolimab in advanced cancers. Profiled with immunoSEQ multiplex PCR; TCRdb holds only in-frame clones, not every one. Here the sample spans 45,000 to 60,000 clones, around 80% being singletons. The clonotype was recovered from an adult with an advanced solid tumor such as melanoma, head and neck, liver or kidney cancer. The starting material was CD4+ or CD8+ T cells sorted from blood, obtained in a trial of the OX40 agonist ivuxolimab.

The CDR3 loop reads CASSVGVGAVNSPLHF. The CDR3 DNA reads as TGTGCCAGCAGCGTAGGAGTAGGGGCGGTTAATTCACCCCTCCACTTT. The rearrangement joins TRBV9 to TRBJ1-6; the D gene is possibly TRBD1 (5 bases). Trimming left V 0 bases short and J 6 bases short, with 13 bases between. The CDR3 covers 16 residues. CDR1 is SGDLS, CDR2 YYNGEE, per germline.